This T cell receptor (beta chain) was observed in a study of T-cell reconstitution after alpha-beta-depleted transplantation in children. Study-wide points: In patients about two months after transplant, alpha-beta T cells reportedly arose from several hundred expanded graft clones. T cells produced anew were the main source of T-cell counts and diversity one year after transplant. In some patients, recipient T cells and intrathymic progenitors surviving conditioning explained high day-60 diversity.

Only one count was recorded for this clonotype. What it recognizes is unknown. The CDR3 runs to 17 residues. Germline CDR1 SGHRS, CDR2 YFSETQ. V dropped 4 bases and J dropped 2; count of bases not matched to a gene: 9. Molecular barcoding with unique molecular identifiers was used for the TCRbeta library. A single record per CDR3 protein comes from TCRdb applying MiXCR to the PCR reads. The sample holds 600,000 to 800,000 distinct CDR3 sequences; around 14% are singletons and the top ten take around 0.8%. The source of this sequence is a girl aged 2 to 10 with congenital amegakaryocytic thrombocytopenia, due to receive a stem cell transplant. The V call is TRBV5-1, the J call TRBJ2-1; 10 nucleotides match TRBD2. The sequenced sample was PBMCs, obtained before TCRalphabeta/CD19-depleted stem cell transplant. The chain's CDR3 is CASSPTWTSGPYNEQFF. The CDR3 DNA is TGCGCCAGCAGCCCAACTTGGACTAGCGGACCCTACAATGAGCAGTTCTTC. Drawing the rest from reference TRBV5-1 and TRBJ2-1, the complete variable domain is KAGVTQTPRYLIKTRGQQVTLSCSPISGHRSVSWYQQTPGQGLQFLFEYFSETQRNKGNFPGRFSGRQFSNSRSEMNVSTLELGDSALYLCASSPTWTSGPYNEQFFGPGTRLTVL.